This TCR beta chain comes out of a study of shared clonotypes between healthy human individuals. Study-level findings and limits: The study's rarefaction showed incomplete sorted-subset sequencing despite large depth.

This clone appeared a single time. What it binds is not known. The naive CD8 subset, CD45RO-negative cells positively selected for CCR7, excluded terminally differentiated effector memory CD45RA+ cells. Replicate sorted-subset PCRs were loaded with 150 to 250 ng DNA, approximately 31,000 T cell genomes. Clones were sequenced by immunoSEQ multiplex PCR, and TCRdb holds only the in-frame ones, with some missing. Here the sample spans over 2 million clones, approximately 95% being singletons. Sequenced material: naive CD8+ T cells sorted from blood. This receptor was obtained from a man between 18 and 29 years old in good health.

The CDR3 reads CASIPSGSYNEQFF. CDR3 bases: TGTGCCAGCATTCCTAGCGGGAGTTACAATGAGCAGTTCTTC. This chain joins TRBV7-9 and TRBJ2-1; 10 bases align to TRBD2. Germline V gives CDR1 SEHNR, CDR2 FQNEAQ (reference sequence). The CDR3 has 14 amino acids. V was clipped by 7 bases and J by 4 bases; unmatched bases: 4.